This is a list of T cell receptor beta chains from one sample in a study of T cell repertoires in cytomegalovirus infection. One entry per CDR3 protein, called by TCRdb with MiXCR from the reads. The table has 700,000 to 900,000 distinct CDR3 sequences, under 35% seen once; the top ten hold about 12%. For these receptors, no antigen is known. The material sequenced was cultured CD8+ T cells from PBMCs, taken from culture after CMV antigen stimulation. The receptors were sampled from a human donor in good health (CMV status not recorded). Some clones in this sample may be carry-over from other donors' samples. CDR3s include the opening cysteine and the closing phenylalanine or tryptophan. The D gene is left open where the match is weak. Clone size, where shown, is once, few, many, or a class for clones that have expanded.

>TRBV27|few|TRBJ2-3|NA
TGTGCCATTATTACGGGAGATACGCAGTATTTT
CAIITGDTQYF
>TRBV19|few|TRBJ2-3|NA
TGTGCCAGTAGTATATTGGGAGGCACAGATACGCAGTATTTT
CASSILGGTDTQYF
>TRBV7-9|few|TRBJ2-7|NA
TGTGCCAGCAGCTTTGGACCCGCCATCGAGCAGTACTTC
CASSFGPAIEQYF
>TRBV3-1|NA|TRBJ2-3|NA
TGTGCCAGCAGCCAAGAATGGCGAAGTACAGATACGCAGTATTTT
CASSQEWRSTDTQYF
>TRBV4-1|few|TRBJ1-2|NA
TGCGCCAGCAGCCAAGGGCTCCTCCAGCCCGGCACAACTCTTAACTATGGCTACACCTTC
CASSQGLLQPGTTLNYGYTF
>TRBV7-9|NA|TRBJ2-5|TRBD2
TGTGCCAGCAGCCACACGGCCAAGCGGGGTCCGGAGACCCAGTACTTC
CASSHTAKRGPETQYF
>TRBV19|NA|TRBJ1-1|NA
TGTGCCAGTAGTTTCGGGCAGACTGAAGCTTTCTTT
CASSFGQTEAFF
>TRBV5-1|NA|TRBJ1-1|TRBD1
TGCGCCAGCAGCCTGTCAGGGACAGCGCGAGCCGTGAACACTGAAGCTTTCTTT
CASSLSGTARAVNTEAFF
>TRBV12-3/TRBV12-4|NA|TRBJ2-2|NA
TGTGCCAGCGGGGCCTTGAACACCGGGGAGCTGTTTTTT
CASGALNTGELFF
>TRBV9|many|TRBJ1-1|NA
TGTGCCAGTAGTAGGGGGAGCACTGAAGCTTTCTTT
CASSRGSTEAFF
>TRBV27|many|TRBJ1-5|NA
TGTGCCAGCAGTTCGCTCGCCGGTAATAGCAATCAGCCCCAGCATTTT
CASSSLAGNSNQPQHF
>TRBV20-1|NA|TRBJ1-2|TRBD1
TGCAGTGCTAGCGACAGGGGGAATAACTATGGCTACACCTTC
CSASDRGNNYGYTF
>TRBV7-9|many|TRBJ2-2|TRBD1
TGTGCCAGCAGCCCTATGCCCGGGACAGGGGGCACCGGGGAGCTGTTTTTT
CASSPMPGTGGTGELFF
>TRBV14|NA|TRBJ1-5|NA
TGTGCCAGCAGCCAAGATCTAAGATTCAATAGCAATCAGCCCCAGCATTTT
CASSQDLRFNSNQPQHF
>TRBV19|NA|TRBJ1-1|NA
TGTGCCAGTAAAGTGGAGGGACCGCAGAACACTGAAGCTTTCTTT
CASKVEGPQNTEAFF
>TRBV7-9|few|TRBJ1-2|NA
TGTGCCAGCGTACAATACTATGGCTACACCTTC
CASVQYYGYTF